A single sample is the source of the 13 T cell receptor beta chains below, sequenced in a study of graft-versus-host responses after intestinal transplantation. Measured with immunoSEQ multiplex PCR; TCRdb has only the in-frame clones, and not every one. The table has tens of thousands of clones, around 90% seen once. The antigens these receptors bind are not known. This material consisted of unstimulated CD8+ T cells sorted from spleen or lymph node cells, taken before transplant. These receptors came from a human donor who was the organ donor for an intestinal transplant.

This clone was counted once. This chain connects TRBV7-9 to TRBJ1-2, with no clear D. Germline CDR1 reads SEHNR; CDR2 reads FQNEAQ (reference sequence). The CDR3 covers 11 residues. Deletions cut 5 bases from V and 8 bases from J, with 9 bases between. The CDR3 sequence is CASSTTGGYTF. The DNA of the CDR3 is TGTGCCAGCAGCACCACGGGCGGCTACACCTTC.

In the case of this clone: One end of the junction is discordant with germline, which a read error may explain. The CDR3 DNA reads TGTGCTAGTGGTTTGGTAACTAGCGGGAGGGCCTACGATGAGCAGTTCTTC. Translating gives CASGLVTSGRAYDEQFF. J is TRBJ2-1 and V is TRBV12-5; 13 bases are shared with TRBD2. In germline, CDR1 is LGHNT, CDR2 FRNRAP. CDR3 length: 17 amino acids.

This sequence joins TRBV19 and TRBJ1-1, with 7 bases matching TRBD1. Trimming took 3 bases from V and 5 from J; bases not matched to a gene: 6. The germline V gene has CDR1 LNHDA and CDR2 SQIVND (reference sequence). This CDR3 is built from 14 residues. The CDR3 DNA reads as TGTGCCAGTAGTATCCAGGGGGAATATACTGAAGCTTTCTTT. It encodes CASSIQGEYTEAFF.

The genes are TRBV19 and TRBJ2-7, with D maybe TRBD1 (5 bases). Germline-derived CDR1 and CDR2 are LNHDA and SQIVND (reference sequence). With 1 base removed from V and 0 bases from J, the gap between germline ends came to 10 bases. CDR3 length: 15 amino acids. The CDR3 DNA follows: TGTGCCAGTAGTATAGCAGGGTCCGGCTCCTACGAGCAGTACTTC. The encoded protein is CASSIAGSGSYEQYF.

This clone was seen once. This chain connects TRBV27 to TRBJ1-5, with D unresolved. CDR1 and CDR2 from the germline V gene are MNHEY and SMNVEV (reference sequence). The CDR3 runs 18 residues. Deletions cut 2 bases from V and 2 bases from J, with 19 bases between. The CDR3 spells CASSLEGPREMGNQPQHF. The CDR3 nucleotides are TGTGCCAGCAGTTTAGAAGGACCTCGAGAAATGGGCAATCAGCCCCAGCATTTT.

This chain uses TRBV4-1 with TRBJ1-1; D unclear. The germline V gene has CDR1 MGHRA and CDR2 YSYEKL. The CDR3 runs to 14 residues. Trimming left V 0 bases short and J 1 base short, with 6 bases between. In DNA, the CDR3 is TGCGCCAGCAGCCAAGATAAAGGGAACACTGAAGCTTTCTTT. Its translation is CASSQDKGNTEAFF.

V usage is TRBV19 and J usage is TRBJ2-1, with TRBD1 matching over 7 bases. J gave up 4 bases and V 3 bases, and 12 bases lay outside the gene matches. CDR3 length: 17 residues. CDR1 and CDR2 from the germline V gene are LNHDA and SQIVND (reference sequence). The CDR3 loop is CASSMGHRDREYNEQFF. CDR3 coding DNA: TGTGCCAGTAGTATGGGCCACCGGGACAGAGAATACAATGAGCAGTTCTTC.

The genes are TRBV7-9 and TRBJ1-5, with D maybe TRBD1 (6 bases). The CDR3 spans 13 residues. V was pared by 5 bases and J by 9 bases, with 14 bases between. Germline CDR1 is SEHNR and CDR2 is FQNEAQ (reference sequence). As DNA, the CDR3 is TGTGCCAGCAGCCCTCCCGGGGGGCGGCCCCAGCATTTT. Translated: CASSPPGGRPQHF.

The genes are TRBV6-5 and TRBJ2-2; D ambiguous. Germline V gives CDR1 MNHEY, CDR2 SVGAGI. CDR3 length: 16 amino acids. V was pared by 3 bases and J by 0 bases, with 11 bases between. The CDR3 sequence: CASSYSTFANTGELFF. CDR3 in DNA: TGTGCCAGCAGTTATTCCACGTTCGCGAACACCGGGGAGCTGTTTTTT.

V is TRBV6-5 and J is TRBJ2-5; D is unclear. Trimming removed 0 bases at V and 2 bases at J, with 10 bases between. This CDR3 comprises 15 residues. Per the germline V gene, CDR1 is MNHEY and CDR2 is SVGAGI. The CDR3: CASSYSGRSQETQYF. The CDR3 coding sequence is TGTGCCAGCAGTTACTCGGGCAGGTCTCAAGAGACCCAGTACTTC.

The chain recombines TRBV5-1 with TRBJ2-3; D is uncertain. In germline, CDR1 is SGHRS, CDR2 YFSETQ. This CDR3 has 14 residues. Deletions cut 0 bases from V and 4 bases from J, with 9 bases between. CDR3 in DNA: TGCGCCAGCAGCTTGGAAGTCCCTCCAGATACGCAGTATTTT. Its protein is CASSLEVPPDTQYF.

In this sample, this clone turned up once. The CDR3 nucleotides are TGTGCCAGCAGCTCTATACTAACGCTGGGGGAGCAGTACTTC. As protein: CASSSILTLGEQYF. The chain joins TRBV5-6 to TRBJ2-7; D is unresolved. The CDR3 totals 14 residues. The germline V gene encodes CDR1 SGHDT and CDR2 YYEEEE. The V end lost 3 bases, the J end lost 7 bases, and 17 bases lay between the germline ends.

The chain carries TRBV19 and TRBJ2-1; 9 bases fit TRBD2. CDR1 and CDR2 from the germline V gene are LNHDA and SQIVND (reference sequence). V lost 4 bases, J lost 4 bases, and 8 bases stayed unmatched. The CDR3 sequence is 16 residues long. CDR3 nucleotide sequence: TGTGCCAGTAGTAGATCTTCTAGCGGGACTTACAATGAGCAGTTCTTC. Its translation is CASSRSSSGTYNEQFF.